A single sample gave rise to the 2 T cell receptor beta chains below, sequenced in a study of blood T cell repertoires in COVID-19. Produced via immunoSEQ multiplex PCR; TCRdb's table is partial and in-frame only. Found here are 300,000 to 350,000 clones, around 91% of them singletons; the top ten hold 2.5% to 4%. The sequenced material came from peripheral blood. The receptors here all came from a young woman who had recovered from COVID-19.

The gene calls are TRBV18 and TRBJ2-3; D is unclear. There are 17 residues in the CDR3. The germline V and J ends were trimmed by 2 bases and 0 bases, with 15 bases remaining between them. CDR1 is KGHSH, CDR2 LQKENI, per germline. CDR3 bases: TGTGCCAGCTCACCAATTTCCGGCGGAACTAGCACAGATACGCAGTATTTT. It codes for CASSPISGGTSTDTQYF.

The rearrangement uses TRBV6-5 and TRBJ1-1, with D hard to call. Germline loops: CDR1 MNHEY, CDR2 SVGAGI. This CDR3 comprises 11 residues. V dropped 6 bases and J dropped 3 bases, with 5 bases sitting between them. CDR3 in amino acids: CASRFDTEAFF. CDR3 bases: TGTGCCAGCAGGTTCGACACTGAAGCTTTCTTT.